A selection of T cell receptor beta chains follows, all from one sample in a study of shared clonotypes between healthy human individuals. Assay: immunoSEQ multiplex PCR; the TCRdb copy retains only in-frame clones and omits some. The table has 800,000 to 1,200,000 clones, more than 75% seen once. Material for sequencing was memory CD4+ T cells from PBMCs. The receptors originated from a man in his late teens or twenties in good health. Some clones in this sample may be carry-over from other donors' samples. Each CDR3 is given without its conserved first and last residue. The order of the fields is D gene, V gene, J gene, CDR3 protein. The D gene is left open where the match is weak.

TRBD2	TRBV9	TRBJ2-1	ASSVTSGTYNEQF
.	TRBV2	TRBJ2-7	ASSEARSSAYEQY
.	TRBV28	TRBJ2-7	VSLANGQGSYEQY
TRBD1	TRBV19	TRBJ2-7	ASSYTGGREQY
TRBD1	TRBV18	TRBJ2-3	ASSSKGADTQY
TRBD2	TRBV5-6	TRBJ2-7	ASSLYPSGGRIPYEQY
TRBD1	TRBV7-2	TRBJ1-2	ASSLRFGTDINYGYT
.	TRBV7-8	TRBJ2-7	ASSYSGSREQY
TRBD1	TRBV2	TRBJ1-1	AGDRGRGITEAF
TRBD2	TRBV10-3	TRBJ2-7	AISPLTSGRNEQY
.	TRBV19	TRBJ2-5	ASRPGPETQY
TRBD2	TRBV27	TRBJ2-1	ASNGRTSGINEQF
.	TRBV11-2	TRBJ2-7	ASSFRRGDEQY
TRBD1	TRBV12-5	TRBJ2-5	ASGLDRGPYQETQY
TRBD1	TRBV9	TRBJ2-7	ASSVAGQGIYEQY
TRBD1	TRBV5-1	TRBJ1-1	ASSPDSGGRNTEAF
TRBD2	TRBV7-2	TRBJ2-7	ASSLRTSGRVGGIQQY
.	TRBV5-1	TRBJ1-2	ASSLGQVTYGYT
TRBD1	TRBV25-1	TRBJ2-1	ASSESGTGAANEQF
TRBD1	TRBV7-9	TRBJ1-5	ASSSDRGRWSSNQPQH
TRBD1	TRBV15	TRBJ1-1	ATRLDRGVTEAF
TRBD1	TRBV9	TRBJ2-3	ASSVVGDRGTDTQY
.	TRBV30	TRBJ2-7	AWSEGFGGEQY
.	TRBV28	TRBJ1-2	ASSPGGGWNGYT
TRBD2	TRBV11-1	TRBJ2-7	ASSLSGATFGEQY
TRBD1	TRBV11-2	TRBJ2-7	ASALNVGRGTYEQY
.	TRBV7-9	TRBJ1-4	ASSLAAANEKLF
TRBD1	TRBV11-2	TRBJ1-3	ASSNRQGSGNTIY
.	TRBV6-6	TRBJ1-4	ASSYLAGVEKLF
.	TRBV28	TRBJ1-4	ASSLGGANNEKLF
.	TRBV18	TRBJ2-2	ASSPPGTLTGELF
.	TRBV15	TRBJ1-1	ATSTALLNTEAF
.	TRBV4-1	TRBJ1-5	ASSQVSTDSNQPQH
.	TRBV6-1	TRBJ2-7	ASSEWTLGDYEQY
TRBD2	TRBV30	TRBJ2-3	AWRTSGSTDTQY
TRBD1	TRBV20-1	TRBJ1-1	GTGGGT
.	TRBV6-4	TRBJ2-1	ASSPIVGGYNEQF
TRBD2	TRBV18	TRBJ2-1	ASSSYSGGYNEQF
.	TRBV10-3	TRBJ2-7	AISGRGDQAYEQY
TRBD2	TRBV29-1	TRBJ2-1	SVGGGLAGNEQF
TRBD1	TRBV9	TRBJ2-6	ASSVAGQGAHPGANVLT
.	TRBV9	TRBJ2-3	ASSVSPSSTDTQY
.	TRBV18	TRBJ2-7	ASSPLDGTPHEQY
.	TRBV9	TRBJ1-4	ASSAAGTLNEKLF
TRBD2	TRBV6-1	TRBJ2-3	ASSGFWSSGRDTQY
.	TRBV5-1	TRBJ1-1	ASSLAGYMNTEAF
.	TRBV7-9	TRBJ2-6	ASSFSGANVLT
.	TRBV6-1	TRBJ1-1	ASSYSGGLNTEAF
.	TRBV6-1	TRBJ2-3	ASSEGGTGSTDTQY
.	TRBV20-1	TRBJ2-7	SAWDRYEQY
.	TRBV5-5	TRBJ2-7	ASSLGAGTTTYEQY
.	TRBV9	TRBJ2-2	ASSVVSETGELF
.	TRBV20-1	TRBJ2-3	SAQSTDTQY